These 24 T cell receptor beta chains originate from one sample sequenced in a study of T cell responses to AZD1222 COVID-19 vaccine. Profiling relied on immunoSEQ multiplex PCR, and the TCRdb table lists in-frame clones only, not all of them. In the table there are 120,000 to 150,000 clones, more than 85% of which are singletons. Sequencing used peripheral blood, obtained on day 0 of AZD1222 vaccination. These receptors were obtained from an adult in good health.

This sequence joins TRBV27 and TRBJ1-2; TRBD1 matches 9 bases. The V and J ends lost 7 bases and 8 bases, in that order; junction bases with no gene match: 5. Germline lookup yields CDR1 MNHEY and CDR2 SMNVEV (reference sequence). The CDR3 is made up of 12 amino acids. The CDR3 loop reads CASTTGGEGYTF. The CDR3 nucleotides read TGTGCCAGCACTACAGGGGGCGAAGGCTACACCTTC.

The CDR3 here is CASSEVSNQPQHF. The CDR3 DNA follows: TGTGCCAGCAGTGAAGTTAGCAATCAGCCCCAGCATTTT. The chain combines TRBV2 with TRBJ1-5; D is ambiguous. The V gene's germline CDR1 is SNHLY and CDR2 FYNNEI. The CDR3 is 13 amino acids. V gave up 1 base and J gave up 0 bases, with 1 base separating them. Together with reference TRBV2 and TRBJ1-5, the CDR3 gives the full variable domain: EPEVTQTPSHQVTQMGQEVILRCVPISNHLYFYWYRQILGQKVEFLVSFYNNEISEKSEIFDDQFSVERPDGSNFTLKIRSTKLEDSAMYFCASSEVSNQPQHFGDGTRLSIL.

In nucleotides, the CDR3 is TGTGCCAGCAGCCTACTATTTCCGGGACAGGGCGGGGAGGATGATGAGCAGTTCTTC. Its translation: CASSLLFPGQGGEDDEQFF. The rearrangement links TRBV28 to TRBJ2-1, with TRBD1 identical over 9 bases. With 6 bases clipped from V and 8 bases from J, the junction kept 23 bases outside the gene matches. The germline CDR1 and CDR2 sequences are MDHEN and SYDVKM. This CDR3 contains 19 residues. Full variable domain (outside the CDR3, taken from reference TRBV28 and TRBJ2-1): DVKVTQSSRYLVKRTGEKVFLECVQDMDHENMFWYRQDPGLGLRLIYFSYDVKMKEKGDIPEGYSVSREKKERFSLILESASTNQTSMYLCASSLLFPGQGGEDDEQFFGPGTRLTVL.

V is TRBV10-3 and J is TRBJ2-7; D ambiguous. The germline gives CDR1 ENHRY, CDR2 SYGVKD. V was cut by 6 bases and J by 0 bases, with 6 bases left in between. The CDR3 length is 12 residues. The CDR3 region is CAIRDVSYEQYF. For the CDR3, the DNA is TGTGCCATCAGGGACGTCTCCTACGAGCAGTACTTC.

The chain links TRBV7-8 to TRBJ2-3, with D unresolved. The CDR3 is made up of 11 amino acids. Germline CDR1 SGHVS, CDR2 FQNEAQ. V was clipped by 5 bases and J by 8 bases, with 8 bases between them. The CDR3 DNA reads TGTGCCAGCAGCCCAGGTGGTACGCAGTATTTT. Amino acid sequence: CASSPGGTQYF.

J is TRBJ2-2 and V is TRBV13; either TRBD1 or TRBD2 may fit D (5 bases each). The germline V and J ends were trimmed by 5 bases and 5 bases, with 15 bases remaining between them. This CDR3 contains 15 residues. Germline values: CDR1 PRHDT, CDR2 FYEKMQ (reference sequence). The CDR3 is CASSLGTAGTGELFF. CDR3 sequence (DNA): TGTGCCAGCAGCCTGGGGACGGCCGGTACCGGGGAGCTGTTTTTT.

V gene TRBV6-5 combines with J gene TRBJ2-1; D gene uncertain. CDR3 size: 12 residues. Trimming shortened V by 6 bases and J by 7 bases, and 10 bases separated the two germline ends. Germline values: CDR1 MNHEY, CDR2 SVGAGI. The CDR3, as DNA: TGTGCCAGCAGCTTACTATGGAATGAGCAGTTCTTC. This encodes CASSLLWNEQFF.

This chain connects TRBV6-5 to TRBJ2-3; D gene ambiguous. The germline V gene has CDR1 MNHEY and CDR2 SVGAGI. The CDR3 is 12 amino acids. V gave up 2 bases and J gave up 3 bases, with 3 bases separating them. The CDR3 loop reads CASSYGTDTQYF. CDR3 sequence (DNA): TGTGCCAGCAGTTACGGTACAGATACGCAGTATTTT.

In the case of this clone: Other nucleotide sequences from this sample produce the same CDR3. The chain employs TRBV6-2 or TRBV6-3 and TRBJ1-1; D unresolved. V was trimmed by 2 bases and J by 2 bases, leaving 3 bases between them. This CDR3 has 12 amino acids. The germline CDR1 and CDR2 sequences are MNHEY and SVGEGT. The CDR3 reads CASSYLNTEAFF. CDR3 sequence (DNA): TGTGCCAGCAGTTACCTAAACACTGAAGCTTTCTTT.

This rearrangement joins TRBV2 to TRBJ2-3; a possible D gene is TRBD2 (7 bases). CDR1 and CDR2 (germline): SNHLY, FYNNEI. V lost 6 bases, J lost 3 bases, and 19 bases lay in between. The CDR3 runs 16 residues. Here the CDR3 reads CASSLWGGGGTDTQYF. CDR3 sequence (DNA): TGTGCCAGCAGCCTTTGGGGGGGCGGGGGAACAGATACGCAGTATTTT. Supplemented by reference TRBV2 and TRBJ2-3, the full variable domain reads EPEVTQTPSHQVTQMGQEVILRCVPISNHLYFYWYRQILGQKVEFLVSFYNNEISEKSEIFDDQFSVERPDGSNFTLKIRSTKLEDSAMYFCASSLWGGGGTDTQYFGPGTRLTVL.

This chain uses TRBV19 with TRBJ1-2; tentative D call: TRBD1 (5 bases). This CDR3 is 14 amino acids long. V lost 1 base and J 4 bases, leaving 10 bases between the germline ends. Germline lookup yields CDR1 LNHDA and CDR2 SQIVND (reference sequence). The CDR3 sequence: CASSIAVDSYGYTF. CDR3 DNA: TGTGCCAGTAGTATAGCGGTCGACAGCTATGGCTACACCTTC.

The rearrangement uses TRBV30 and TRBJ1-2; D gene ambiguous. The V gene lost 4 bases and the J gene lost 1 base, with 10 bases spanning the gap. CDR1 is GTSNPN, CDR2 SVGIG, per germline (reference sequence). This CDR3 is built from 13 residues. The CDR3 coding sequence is TGTGCCTGGAAGATCGGCGGTAACTATGGCTACACCTTC. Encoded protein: CAWKIGGNYGYTF.

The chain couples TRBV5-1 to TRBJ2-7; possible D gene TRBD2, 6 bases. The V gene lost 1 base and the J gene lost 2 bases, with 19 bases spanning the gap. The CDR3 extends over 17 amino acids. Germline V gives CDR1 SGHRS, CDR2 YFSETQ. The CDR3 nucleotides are TGCGCCAGCAGCTTGCGTAGTAGGGAGGCCTCGACCTACGAGCAGTACTTC. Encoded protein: CASSLRSREASTYEQYF.

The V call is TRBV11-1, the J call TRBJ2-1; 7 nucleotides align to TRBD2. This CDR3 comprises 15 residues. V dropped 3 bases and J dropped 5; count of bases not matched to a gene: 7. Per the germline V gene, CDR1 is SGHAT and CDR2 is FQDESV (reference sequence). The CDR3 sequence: CASSLGGLVDNEQFF. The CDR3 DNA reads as TGTGCCAGCAGCTTGGGGGGGTTAGTAGACAATGAGCAGTTCTTC.

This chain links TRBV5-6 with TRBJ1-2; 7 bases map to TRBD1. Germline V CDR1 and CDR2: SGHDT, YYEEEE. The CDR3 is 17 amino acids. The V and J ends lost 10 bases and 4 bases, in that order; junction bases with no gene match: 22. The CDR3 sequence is CAPPGSESRQGVYGYTF. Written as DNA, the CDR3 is TGTGCCCCCCCCGGGAGTGAGAGTAGGCAGGGGGTCTATGGCTACACCTTC.

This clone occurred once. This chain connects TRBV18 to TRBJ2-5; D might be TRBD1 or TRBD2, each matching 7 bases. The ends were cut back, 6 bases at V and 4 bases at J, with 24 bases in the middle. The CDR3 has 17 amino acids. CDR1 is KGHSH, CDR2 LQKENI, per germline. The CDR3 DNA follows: TGTGCCAGCTCCACCGGGAGGACAGGAGGGGTACGAGAGACCCAGTACTTC. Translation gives CASSTGRTGGVRETQYF.

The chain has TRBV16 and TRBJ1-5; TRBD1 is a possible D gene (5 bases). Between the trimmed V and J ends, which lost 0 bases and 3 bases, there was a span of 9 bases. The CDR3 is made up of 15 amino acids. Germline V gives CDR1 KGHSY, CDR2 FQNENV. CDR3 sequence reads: CASSQSRGDNQPQHF. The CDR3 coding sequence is TGTGCCAGCAGCCAATCCCGGGGGGACAATCAGCCCCAGCATTTT. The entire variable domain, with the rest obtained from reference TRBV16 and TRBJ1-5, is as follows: GEEVAQTPKHLVRGEGQKAKLYCAPIKGHSYVFWYQQVLKNEFKFLISFQNENVFDETGMPKERFSAKCLPNSPCSLEIQATKLEDSAVYFCASSQSRGDNQPQHFGDGTRLSIL.

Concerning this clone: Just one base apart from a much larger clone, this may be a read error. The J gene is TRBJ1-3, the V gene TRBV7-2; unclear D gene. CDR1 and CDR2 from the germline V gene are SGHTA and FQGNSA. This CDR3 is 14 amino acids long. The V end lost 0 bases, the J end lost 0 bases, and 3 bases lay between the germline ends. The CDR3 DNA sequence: TGTGCCAGCAGCTTAGCCAGCTCTGGAAACACCATATATTTT. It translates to CASSLASSGNTIYF.

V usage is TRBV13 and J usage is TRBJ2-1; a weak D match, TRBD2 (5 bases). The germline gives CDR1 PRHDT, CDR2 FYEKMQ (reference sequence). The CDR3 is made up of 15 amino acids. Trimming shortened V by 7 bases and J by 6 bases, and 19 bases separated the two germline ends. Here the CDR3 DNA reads TGTGCCAGCATTTCAAAAGGAGGTCCCCGCAATGAGCAGTTCTTC. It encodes CASISKGGPRNEQFF.

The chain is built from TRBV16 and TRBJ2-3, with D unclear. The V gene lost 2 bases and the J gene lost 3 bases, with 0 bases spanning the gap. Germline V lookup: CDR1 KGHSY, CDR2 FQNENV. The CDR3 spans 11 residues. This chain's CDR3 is CASSQTDTQYF. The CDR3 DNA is TGTGCCAGCAGCCAAACAGATACGCAGTATTTT. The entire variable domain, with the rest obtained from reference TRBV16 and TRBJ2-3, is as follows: GEEVAQTPKHLVRGEGQKAKLYCAPIKGHSYVFWYQQVLKNEFKFLISFQNENVFDETGMPKERFSAKCLPNSPCSLEIQATKLEDSAVYFCASSQTDTQYFGPGTRLTVL.

CDR3 sequence: CASSPVGGSNEKLFF. CDR3 DNA sequence: TGTGCCAGCTCACCCGTTGGGGGTAGTAATGAAAAACTGTTTTTT. The rearrangement links TRBV18 to TRBJ1-4; D possibly corresponds to TRBD1 (5 bases). The CDR3 runs to 15 residues. CDR1 and CDR2 (germline): KGHSH, LQKENI. Between the trimmed V and J ends, which lost 3 bases and 4 bases, there was a span of 12 bases. Variable domain in full (rest from reference TRBV18 and TRBJ1-4): NAGVMQNPRHLVRRRGQEARLRCSPMKGHSHVYWYRQLPEEGLKFMVYLQKENIIDESGMPKERFSAEFPKEGPSILRIQQVVRGDSAAYFCASSPVGGSNEKLFFGSGTQLSVL.

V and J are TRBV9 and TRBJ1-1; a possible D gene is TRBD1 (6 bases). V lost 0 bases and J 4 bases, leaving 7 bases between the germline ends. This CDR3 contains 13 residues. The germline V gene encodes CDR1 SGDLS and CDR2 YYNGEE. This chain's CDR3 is CASSVEGGTEAFF. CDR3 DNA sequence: TGTGCCAGCAGCGTAGAAGGGGGCACTGAAGCTTTCTTT.

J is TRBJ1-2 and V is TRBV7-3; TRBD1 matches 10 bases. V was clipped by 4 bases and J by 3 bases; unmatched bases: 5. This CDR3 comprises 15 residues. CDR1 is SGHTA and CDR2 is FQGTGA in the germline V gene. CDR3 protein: CASSSTGGSYYGYTF. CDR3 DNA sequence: TGTGCCAGCAGCTCGACAGGGGGCTCGTACTATGGCTACACCTTC.

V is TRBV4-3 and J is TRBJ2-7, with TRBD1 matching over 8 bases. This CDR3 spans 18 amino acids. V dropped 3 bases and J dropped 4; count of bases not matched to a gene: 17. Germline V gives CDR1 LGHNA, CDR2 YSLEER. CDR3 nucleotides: TGCGCCAGCAGCCAGGCCACCAATCCGGGACAGGTCGCATACGAGCAGTACTTC. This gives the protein CASSQATNPGQVAYEQYF.